This T cell receptor (beta chain) stems from a study of immunodeficiency (dated by TCRdb to the late 2010s). With regard to the full study: To search for oligoclonality and VDJ recombination defects, the researchers carried out a repertoire analysis. The study at large found these results: Based on top-100 and total clonotype frequencies, severe oligoclonality showed up in patient CD8+ T cells, whereas patient CD4+ T cells did not show severe oligoclonality. Compared with control CD8+ T cells, patient CD8+ T cells had restricted TRB V-J pairing and reduced productive entropy. In the entropy comparisons of patients versus healthy controls, patients were shown as n=3 (open circles), and an effect on thymic development was only suggested as possible.

Genomic DNA was extracted using the QIAamp DNA Blood Mini Kit and was submitted for immunoSEQ repertoire analysis. Multiplex PCR was used to amplify CDR3 regions from a standard amount of genomic DNA template. An Illumina platform was used to sequence the PCR products. The study's own analysis went as follows. Sequences were aligned to a reference, with V, D and J gene definitions taken from IMGT. To get rid of PCR and sequencing errors, closely related sequences were merged using a nearest-neighbor clustering algorithm. V, D and J usage in productive unique and total sequences was analyzed using ImmunoSEQ Analyzer tools and R version 3.6.1. This immuneACCESS table, as held by TCRdb, lists in-frame sequences with V and J called but not all clones. Of the missing ones, under half trace to an unresolved V gene in checked studies; the others have no known cause. That table gives V, J and clone size, and the DNA gave D and trimming. The sample includes 1,400 to 1,500 clones, with more than 85% observed a single time. The top ten hold 2.8% of the sample.

Trimming removed 0 bases from V and 11 bases from J, leaving 17 bases between the germline ends. The CDR3 sequence holds 14 residues, the cysteine and phenylalanine included. CDR3 DNA only is kept here, 42 bases in frame from base 1. The CDR1 and CDR2 encoded by the germline V gene are MNHNS and SASEGT. Details on this clone: Which antigen it targets is not known. Base qualities are missing; no much larger clone stands one base away.

CD3+CD8+ T cells were sorted from fresh PBMCs before TCR sequencing. The clonotype comes from a human donor in good health. The sample was CD8+ T cells from blood. This sequence uses TRBV6-1 and TRBJ2-7, with TRBD1 perhaps the D gene, on 6 matching bases. Here is the DNA: TGTGCCAGCAGTGAAGCGGACCGTGACAGGACGGAGTACTTC. This encodes CASSEADRDRTEYF.